The following is a T cell receptor (beta chain) sequence with its context. Its antigen is undetermined. This sequence may be a read error, since a much larger clone differs from it by one base. Constant-region reverse primers amplified full-length variable regions, followed by semi-nested Nested Universal Primer A PCR. A single record per CDR3 protein comes from TCRdb applying MiXCR to the 5' RACE reads. The sample lists fewer than 75,000 distinct CDR3 sequences; about 25% were seen once. General study results and limits: Tumor memory CD4+ T cell TCR gene usage was found to cluster with blood and lymph node memory CD4+ cells and with lymph node naive CD4+ cells.

The sorted Tregs were CD4+CD25+CD127-/low cells. The germline CDR1 and CDR2 sequences are SGHTA and FQGNSA. There are 14 residues in the CDR3. The receptor comes from a female donor with breast cancer. V usage is TRBV7-2 and J usage is TRBJ2-5, with 7 bases identical to TRBD1. Sequenced input: tumor-infiltrating Tregs sorted from the breast tumor. For the CDR3, the DNA is TGTGTCAGCAGCCAAGGGACAGCACAAGAGACCCAGTACTTC. Translated, it gives CVSSQGTAQETQYF. Supplemented by reference TRBV7-2 and TRBJ2-5, the full variable domain reads GAGVSQSPSNKVTEKGKDVELRCDPISGHTALYWYRQSLGQGLEFLIYFQGNSAPDKSGLPSDRFSAERTGGSVSTLTIQRTQQEDSAVYLCVSSQGTAQETQYFGPGTRLLVL.